Listed here are 29 T cell receptor beta chains from one sample, sequenced in a study of shared clonotypes between healthy human individuals. TCRdb keeps only in-frame clones here, not all; method: immunoSEQ multiplex PCR. The sample has 2.5 million or so clones; around nine tenths are singletons. The sample taken for sequencing was naive CD4+ T cells sorted from blood. Subset here: CD45RA+ positively selected. These receptor sequences come from a man younger than 35 in good health.

The chain carries TRBV6-5 and TRBJ2-7, with 7 bases matching TRBD1. V trimming: 9 bases; J trimming: 5 bases; junction bases outside the gene matches: 16. The germline CDR1 and CDR2 sequences are MNHEY and SVGAGI. CDR3 length equals 15 residues. DNA for the CDR3: TGTGCCAGTCGACACCCAGGGGGACCTGGGAACGAGCAGTACTTC. Its translation: CASRHPGGPGNEQYF.

This chain joins TRBV6-1 and TRBJ1-6; TRBD1 matches 9 bases. The CDR3 totals 13 residues. In germline, CDR1 is MNHNS, CDR2 SASEGT. V lost 5 bases to trimming and J lost 11 bases; unmatched junction nucleotides: 4. The CDR3 nucleotides read TGTGCCAGCAGTCAATGGACAGGGGCACCCCTCCACTTT. This encodes CASSQWTGAPLHF.

V is TRBV2 and J is TRBJ2-2; D not certain. CDR3 length equals 12 residues. Germline values: CDR1 SNHLY, CDR2 FYNNEI. V shed 6 bases and J shed 6 bases, with 8 bases lying between them. The CDR3 here is CASRTSAGELFF. Here the CDR3 DNA reads TGTGCCAGCAGGACCAGTGCCGGGGAGCTGTTTTTT.

As regards this clone: Distinct nucleotide sequences in the sample also encode this CDR3. V is TRBV5-1 and J is TRBJ1-1; 11 bases align to TRBD1. CDR1 and CDR2 (germline): SGHRS, YFSETQ. V shed 4 bases and J 4 bases; nucleotides not matched to a gene: 6. CDR3 length equals 15 residues. The CDR3: CASSTRTGGGTEAFF. The CDR3 coding sequence is TGCGCCAGCAGCACCCGGACAGGGGGCGGCACTGAAGCTTTCTTT.

J is TRBJ1-1 and V is TRBV11-2; 8 bases match TRBD1. Germline V CDR1 and CDR2: SGHAT, FQNNGV. Trimming took 3 bases from V and 7 from J; bases not matched to a gene: 13. This CDR3 is built from 16 residues. CDR3 sequence (DNA): TGTGCCAGCAGCTTTTTAGGGAGGCAGGGGGCTATTGAAGCTTTCTTT. Translation gives CASSFLGRQGAIEAFF.

The chain links TRBV7-2 to TRBJ2-7, with D hard to call. V lost 2 bases and J 3 bases, leaving 11 bases between the germline ends. The germline gives CDR1 SGHTA, CDR2 FQGNSA. The CDR3 has 14 residues. This CDR3 is CASSLNAESYEQYF. The CDR3 DNA is TGTGCCAGCAGCTTAAACGCGGAGAGCTACGAGCAGTACTTC.

The rearrangement links TRBV7-9 to TRBJ1-3, with a possible D match to TRBD1 (5 bases). This CDR3 comprises 15 residues. The germline CDR1 and CDR2 sequences are SEHNR and FQNEAQ (reference sequence). Trimming removed 5 bases at V and 3 bases at J, with 14 bases between. In DNA, the CDR3 is TGTGCCAGCAGCCCAGGGAAAGGGGATGGAAACACCATATATTTT. Translation gives CASSPGKGDGNTIYF.

The chain is built from TRBV18 and TRBJ1-1; TRBD1 matches at 7 bases. The CDR3 is made up of 14 amino acids. V lost 4 bases to trimming and J lost 1 base; unmatched junction nucleotides: 3. The germline V gene has CDR1 KGHSH and CDR2 LQKENI. CDR3 in DNA: TGTGCCAGCTCACAGGGACAGCAGAACACTGAAGCTTTCTTT. As protein: CASSQGQQNTEAFF.

On this clone itself: Other DNA sequences from this sample encode an identical CDR3 as well. This sequence joins TRBV5-1 and TRBJ2-3; 7 nucleotides agree with TRBD1. Trimming cost V 0 bases and J 5 bases; bases outside gene matches: 3. The CDR3 loop spans 14 amino acids. Germline CDR1 is SGHRS and CDR2 is YFSETQ. In nucleotides, the CDR3 is TGCGCCAGCAGCTTGGAGGGGGCGGGAGATACGCAGTATTTT. This encodes CASSLEGAGDTQYF. Combining the CDR3 with reference TRBV5-1 and TRBJ2-3 gives the whole variable domain KAGVTQTPRYLIKTRGQQVTLSCSPISGHRSVSWYQQTPGQGLQFLFEYFSETQRNKGNFPGRFSGRQFSNSRSEMNVSTLELGDSALYLCASSLEGAGDTQYFGPGTRLTVL.

The chain recombines TRBV18 with TRBJ1-6; 8 nucleotides agree with TRBD1. CDR3 length: 15 residues. CDR1 and CDR2 (germline): KGHSH, LQKENI. J gave up 9 bases and V 2 bases, and 6 bases lay outside the gene matches. CDR3 loop: CASSPSEDRVSPLHF. CDR3 coding DNA: TGTGCCAGCTCACCATCCGAGGACAGGGTTTCACCCCTCCACTTT.

This clone was seen only a few times. This rearrangement joins TRBV27 to TRBJ2-7; 9 nucleotides match TRBD1. Germline values: CDR1 MNHEY, CDR2 SMNVEV (reference sequence). The ends lost 6 bases at V and 2 bases at J; junction bases unmatched: 8. CDR3 length equals 15 residues. DNA for the CDR3: TGTGCCAGCAGCCCGGCGGGGACAGGGCCCTACGAGCAGTACTTC. Amino acid sequence: CASSPAGTGPYEQYF.

This sequence joins TRBV6-1 and TRBJ2-7; D unclear. Looked up from germline, CDR1 is MNHNS and CDR2 is SASEGT. The V end lost 4 bases, the J end lost 6 bases, and 19 bases lay between the germline ends. There are 15 residues in the CDR3. The CDR3 loop is CASSAQVALRSEQYF. As DNA, the CDR3 is TGTGCCAGCAGTGCTCAGGTGGCCCTCAGGAGCGAGCAGTACTTC.

The chain carries TRBV28 and TRBJ1-2; D is perhaps TRBD1 (5 bases). V was clipped by 6 bases and J by 8 bases, with 16 bases between them. The length of the CDR3 is 13 residues. CDR1 MDHEN and CDR2 SYDVKM come from the germline V gene. CDR3 bases: TGTGCCAGCAGCCCGGGGCCCTCCAGGGGCTACACCTTC. Translation: CASSPGPSRGYTF.

This chain links TRBV11-3 with TRBJ2-7, with D possibly matching TRBD1 (5 bases). The CDR3 totals 13 residues. Per the germline V gene, CDR1 is SGHNT and CDR2 is YENEEA. V lost 1 base, J lost 6 bases, and 10 bases lay in between. DNA for the CDR3: TGTGCCAGCAGCTTAGGACAGTCCGCCGAGCAGTACTTC. It is translated as CASSLGQSAEQYF.

The rearrangement joins TRBV6-6 to TRBJ1-4; D is uncertain. V was clipped by 7 bases and J by 8 bases, with 11 bases between them. The CDR3 is 12 amino acids. CDR1 is MNHNY and CDR2 is SVGAGI in the germline V gene (reference sequence). The CDR3 bases are TGTGCCAGCAATCGCGACGGGGAAAAACTGTTTTTT. This gives the protein CASNRDGEKLFF.

The V and J genes are TRBV7-8 and TRBJ2-3; D is ambiguous. The V gene's germline CDR1 is SGHVS and CDR2 FQNEAQ. Trimming shortened V by 1 base and J by 2 bases, and 16 bases separated the two germline ends. The CDR3 spans 17 residues. The CDR3 is CASSLDRRTNNTDTQYF. In nucleotides, the CDR3 is TGTGCCAGCAGCTTAGATCGGCGGACCAATAACACAGATACGCAGTATTTT. The whole variable domain, filled in from reference TRBV7-8 and TRBJ2-3, reads GAGVSQSPRYKVAKRGQDVALRCDPISGHVSLFWYQQALGQGPEFLTYFQNEAQLDKSGLPSDRFFAERPEGSVSTLKIQRTQQEDSAVYLCASSLDRRTNNTDTQYFGPGTRLTVL.

The CDR3 spells CAISESEGGKPYEQYF. Here the CDR3 DNA reads TGTGCCATCAGTGAGTCAGAGGGGGGAAAACCCTACGAGCAGTACTTC. This chain links TRBV10-3 with TRBJ2-5; D assignment may be TRBD1 or TRBD2 (6 bases each). The end of the DNA is better explained by TRBJ2-7, so the J call may be wrong. Germline V gives CDR1 ENHRY, CDR2 SYGVKD. The CDR3 covers 16 residues.

The gene calls are TRBV5-6 and TRBJ2-7; D perhaps matches TRBD1 (6 bases). CDR1 is SGHDT and CDR2 is YYEEEE in the germline V gene. V lost 1 base and J lost 2, with 13 bases in between. This CDR3 has 15 amino acids. The chain's CDR3 is CASSLIPSGAYEQYF. DNA of the CDR3: TGTGCCAGCAGCTTGATTCCCTCAGGGGCCTACGAGCAGTACTTC.

A note on this clone: Other DNA sequences in the sample encode the same CDR3. The chain carries TRBV28 and TRBJ1-2; D possibly corresponds to TRBD1 (5 bases). Trimming shortened V by 5 bases and J by 1 base, and 5 bases separated the two germline ends. The V gene's germline CDR1 is MDHEN and CDR2 SYDVKM. The CDR3 has 12 amino acids. The CDR3 DNA is TGTGCCAGCAGTGACAGTAACTATGGCTACACCTTC. This encodes CASSDSNYGYTF.

This chain uses TRBV9 with TRBJ2-2, with D maybe TRBD1 (5 bases). Germline loops: CDR1 SGDLS, CDR2 YYNGEE. Trimming cost V 1 base and J 0 bases, with 10 bases left between them. CDR3 length: 16 amino acids. The CDR3 loop is CASSVTSGSNTGELFF. The DNA of the CDR3 is TGTGCCAGCAGCGTAACGTCAGGGTCGAACACCGGGGAGCTGTTTTTT.

This clone was detected only a few times. The genes are TRBV11-2 and TRBJ1-5, with a weak D call TRBD1 (6 bases). Germline V gene lookup returns CDR1 SGHAT and CDR2 FQNNGV. The V gene lost 5 bases and the J gene lost 0 bases, with 11 bases spanning the gap. The CDR3 runs 15 residues. The CDR3 loop reads CASSPGQSSNQPQHF. The DNA for the CDR3 is TGTGCCAGCAGCCCCGGACAGAGTAGCAATCAGCCCCAGCATTTT.

The V gene is TRBV28, the J gene TRBJ1-3; D is ambiguous. The CDR3 loop spans 13 amino acids. CDR1 MDHEN and CDR2 SYDVKM come from the germline V gene. V dropped 1 base and J dropped 2 bases, with 3 bases sitting between them. The CDR3 sequence is CASSLLAGNTIYF. DNA of the CDR3: TGTGCCAGCAGTTTATTAGCTGGAAACACCATATATTTT. The full variable domain, rest sourced from reference TRBV28 and TRBJ1-3, is DVKVTQSSRYLVKRTGEKVFLECVQDMDHENMFWYRQDPGLGLRLIYFSYDVKMKEKGDIPEGYSVSREKKERFSLILESASTNQTSMYLCASSLLAGNTIYFGEGSWLTVV.

This sequence joins TRBV6-1 and TRBJ1-1; D remains unclear. The V gene lost 4 bases and the J gene lost 0 bases, with 9 bases spanning the gap. Germline V gene lookup returns CDR1 MNHNS and CDR2 SASEGT. The CDR3 is made up of 14 amino acids. The CDR3, as DNA: TGTGCCAGCAGTGCAACATGGGTGAACACTGAAGCTTTCTTT. Translated: CASSATWVNTEAFF.

The V and J genes are TRBV6-1 and TRBJ1-2; no reliable D call. This CDR3 has 13 residues. Trimming left V 4 bases short and J 7 bases short, with 13 bases between. Germline CDR1 MNHNS, CDR2 SASEGT. For the CDR3, the DNA is TGTGCCAGCAGTGCCGCCTACGAGGGTGGCTACACCTTC. It codes for CASSAAYEGGYTF.

The genes are TRBV4-3 and TRBJ1-2; D unresolved. Trimming shortened V by 0 bases and J by 8 bases, and 22 bases separated the two germline ends. CDR3 length equals 17 residues. The V gene's germline CDR1 is LGHNA and CDR2 YSLEER. The CDR3 loop is CASSQDFVTLDLWGYTF. In DNA form, the CDR3 reads TGCGCCAGCAGCCAAGATTTCGTCACACTCGACCTCTGGGGCTACACCTTC.

This chain joins TRBV20-1 and TRBJ1-4; weak D call: TRBD1 (5 bases). Per the germline V gene, CDR1 is DFQATT and CDR2 is SNEGSKA (reference sequence). The CDR3 runs to 10 residues. Trimming stripped 6 bases from V and 8 bases from J, with 7 bases between. CDR3 protein: CSAAGEKLFF. In nucleotides, the CDR3 is TGCAGTGCCGCAGGGGAAAAACTGTTTTTT.

Regarding this clone: The same CDR3 also results from other DNA sequences found in this sample. The V gene is TRBV29-1, the J gene TRBJ1-2; 7 bases agree with TRBD1. CDR3 length equals 11 residues. Germline V gives CDR1 SQVTM, CDR2 ANQGSEA. V gave up 4 bases and J gave up 4 bases; unmatched junction bases: 0. As DNA, the CDR3 is TGCAGCGTTGGGGACAGCTATGGCTACACCTTC. Translation: CSVGDSYGYTF.

V and J are TRBV7-2 and TRBJ1-1; 8 nucleotides line up with TRBD1. Germline CDR1 and CDR2: SGHTA and FQGNSA. The junction had 4 bases not matched to a gene; V was cut back by 3 bases and J by 1 base. CDR3 length equals 15 residues. The CDR3 protein is CASSFGTGSNTEAFF. CDR3 coding DNA: TGTGCCAGCAGCTTTGGGACAGGATCGAACACTGAAGCTTTCTTT.

In the case of this clone: Other DNA sequences within the sample encode an identical CDR3. The rearrangement uses TRBV5-1 and TRBJ2-5, with TRBD1 identical over 7 bases. Germline values: CDR1 SGHRS, CDR2 YFSETQ. This CDR3 contains 14 residues. V lost 4 bases and J lost 1; bases outside the gene matches: 4. The CDR3, as DNA: TGCGCCAGCAGCCCACAGGGGAGCCAAGAGACCCAGTACTTC. Residues: CASSPQGSQETQYF.